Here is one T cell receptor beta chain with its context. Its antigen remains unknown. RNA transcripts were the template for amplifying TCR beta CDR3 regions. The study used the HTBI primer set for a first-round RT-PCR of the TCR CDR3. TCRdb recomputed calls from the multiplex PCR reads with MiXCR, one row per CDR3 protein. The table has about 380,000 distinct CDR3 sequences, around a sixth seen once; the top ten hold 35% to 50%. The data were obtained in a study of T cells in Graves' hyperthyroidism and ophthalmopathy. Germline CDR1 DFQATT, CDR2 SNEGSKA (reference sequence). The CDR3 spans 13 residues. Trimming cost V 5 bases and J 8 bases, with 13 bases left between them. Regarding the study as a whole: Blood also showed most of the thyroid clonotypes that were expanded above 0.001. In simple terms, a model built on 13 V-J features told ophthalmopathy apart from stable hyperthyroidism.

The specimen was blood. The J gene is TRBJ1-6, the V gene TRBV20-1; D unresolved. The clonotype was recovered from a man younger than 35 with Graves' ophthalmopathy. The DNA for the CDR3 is TGCAGTGCTCGCACCAAGGAGCATTCACCCCTCCACTTT. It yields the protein CSARTKEHSPLHF.